This entry describes one T cell receptor beta chain. The sample belongs to a study of T cells in Graves' hyperthyroidism and ophthalmopathy. A NOSPECS grade of at least 4, a Clinical Activity Score of at least 3 and duration under 3 months were recorded in ophthalmopathy patients. This CDR3 region has 14 residues. The V end lost 2 bases, the J end lost 7 bases, and 12 bases lay between the germline ends. Germline assignment: CDR1 GTSNPN and CDR2 SVGIG (reference sequence). The source material, RNA transcripts, was used to amplify TCR beta CDR3 regions. The HTBI primer set was used in a first-round RT-PCR of the TCR CDR3. TCRdb re-called the multiplex PCR reads through MiXCR, storing one row per CDR3 protein. Here the sample spans hundreds of thousands of distinct CDR3 sequences, about a fifth being singletons.

The sequencing input was blood. This sequence was found in a man younger than 40 with Graves' ophthalmopathy. The chain is built from TRBV30 and TRBJ1-6, with D unclear. CDR3 DNA: TGTGCCTGGAGTTTGCGAACGCCGAATTCACCCCTCCACTTT. Translated: CAWSLRTPNSPLHF. Based on the CDR3 plus reference TRBV30 and TRBJ1-6, the full variable domain is SQTIHQWPATLVQPVGSPLSLECTVEGTSNPNLYWYRQAAGRGLQLLFYSVGIGQISSEVPQNLSASRPQDRQFILSSKKLLLSDSGFYLCAWSLRTPNSPLHFGNGTRLTVT.